The entry that follows covers one TCR beta chain sequence. Its antigen is unidentified. This sample is drawn from a study of response to subunit inactivated influenza vaccine. Broader study findings: The authors put forward the suggestion that each seasonal influenza vaccination may bring in only a limited number of new T cells.

MiXCR was run by TCRdb on the RT-PCR reads, yielding one entry per CDR3 protein. The repertoire holds 500,000 to 600,000 distinct CDR3 sequences, with 10% to 15% as singletons. Germline V gene lookup returns CDR1 LGHNA and CDR2 YSLEER. The CDR3 is 16 residues long. V was shortened by 5 bases and J by 0 bases, with 11 bases between the two germline ends. The sequencing used PBMCs from blood, collected on the day of vaccination. The chain links TRBV4-3 to TRBJ1-6; D call uncertain. The source of this sequence is a man aged 45-60 years who received an inactivated influenza vaccine. The CDR3 DNA follows: TGCGCCAGCAGCTATATTCTCAGCTCCTATAATTCACCCCTCCACTTT. Its translation is CASSYILSSYNSPLHF.